A single T cell receptor beta chain is shown here with its context. Its target is not known. The V end was cut by 6 bases, the J end by 6 bases, with 15 bases between. CDR3 length equals 14 residues. Germline V gene lookup returns CDR1 SNHLY and CDR2 FYNNEI. The data were taken from a study of T cell responses to AZD1222 COVID-19 vaccine. Study-wide findings and caveats: Unmutated variant regions are reportedly targeted by nearly half of spike-specific TCRs.

Sequencing used immunoSEQ multiplex PCR; TCRdb keeps in-frame clones, though not all of them. The sample consists of around 100,000 clones, approximately 84% of them appearing once. The receptor was isolated from an adult in good health. Sequencing used peripheral blood, obtained on day 0 of AZD1222 vaccination. V usage is TRBV2 and J usage is TRBJ2-1; D is ambiguous. The CDR3 nucleotides read TGTGCCAGCAGAGCCGTTGGGGATCGCAATGAGCAGTTCTTC. Translation gives CASRAVGDRNEQFF.